A selection of T cell receptor beta chains follows, all from one sample in a study of shared clonotypes between healthy human individuals. The repertoire was sequenced with immunoSEQ multiplex PCR; TCRdb's copy has only in-frame clones and lacks some. The sample has around 940,000 clones, 76% seen once. The material sequenced was memory CD4+ T cells sorted from blood. These receptors were obtained from a man in his late teens or twenties in good health. The CDR3 runs from the conserved cysteine through the conserved F or W. Each record gives: clone size, V gene, J gene, D gene, CDR3 protein, CDR3 DNA. A D gene is named only where the DNA matches it firmly. Rows may omit the clone size; those that give it use once, few, many or a size class.

clone size: many; V gene: TRBV4-1; J gene: TRBJ1-6; D gene: .; CDR3 protein: CASSQDQGFTLHF; CDR3 DNA: TGCGCCAGCAGCCAAGATCAGGGATTCACCCTCCACTTT
clone size: .; V gene: TRBV19; J gene: TRBJ2-1; D gene: TRBD2; CDR3 protein: CASMKRDNEQFF; CDR3 DNA: TGTGCCAGCATGAAGCGGGATAATGAGCAGTTCTTC
clone size: .; V gene: TRBV9; J gene: TRBJ2-3; D gene: .; CDR3 protein: CASSVGGSEGTQYF; CDR3 DNA: TGTGCCAGCAGCGTAGGAGGTAGCGAGGGAACGCAGTATTTT
clone size: .; V gene: TRBV11-2; J gene: TRBJ1-5; D gene: .; CDR3 protein: CASSITDNQPQHF; CDR3 DNA: TGTGCCAGCAGTATCACTGACAATCAGCCCCAGCATTTT
clone size: .; V gene: TRBV21-1; J gene: TRBJ1-2; D gene: .; CDR3 protein: CASSKARGRLGYTF; CDR3 DNA: TGTGCCAGCAGCAAGGCCAGGGGGCGGCTCGGCTACACCTTC
clone size: few; V gene: TRBV12-5; J gene: TRBJ1-6; D gene: TRBD1; CDR3 protein: CASGADRGPLHF; CDR3 DNA: TGTGCTAGTGGTGCGGACAGGGGCCCCCTCCACTTT
clone size: .; V gene: TRBV4-1; J gene: TRBJ2-1; D gene: .; CDR3 protein: CASSQERYNEQFF; CDR3 DNA: TGCGCCAGCAGCCAAGAAAGGTACAATGAGCAGTTCTTC
clone size: .; V gene: TRBV5-1; J gene: TRBJ2-5; D gene: .; CDR3 protein: CASRQGRSSQETQYF; CDR3 DNA: TGCGCCAGCAGACAGGGTCGCTCGTCTCAAGAGACCCAGTACTTC
clone size: .; V gene: TRBV30; J gene: TRBJ1-5; D gene: .; CDR3 protein: CAWSAGSGQPQHF; CDR3 DNA: TGTGCCTGGAGCGCAGGGTCCGGCCAGCCCCAGCATTTT
clone size: .; V gene: TRBV5-6; J gene: TRBJ2-7; D gene: TRBD1; CDR3 protein: CASSLRQGTYEQYF; CDR3 DNA: TGTGCCAGCAGCTTGAGACAGGGGACCTACGAGCAGTACTTC
clone size: once; V gene: TRBV7-6; J gene: TRBJ2-5; D gene: TRBD2; CDR3 protein: CASSFFLAGETQYF; CDR3 DNA: TGTGCCAGCAGCTTCTTTCTAGCGGGAGAGACCCAGTACTTC
clone size: few; V gene: TRBV7-2; J gene: TRBJ1-3; D gene: .; CDR3 protein: CASSLHSGAGNTIYF; CDR3 DNA: TGTGCCAGCAGCTTACACTCCGGGGCTGGAAACACCATATATTTT
clone size: .; V gene: TRBV6-6; J gene: TRBJ1-1; D gene: .; CDR3 protein: CASSYVGGSKAFF; CDR3 DNA: TGTGCCAGCAGTTACGTTGGAGGGTCCAAAGCTTTCTTT
clone size: .; V gene: TRBV2; J gene: TRBJ2-1; D gene: .; CDR3 protein: CASSVFAEGEQFF; CDR3 DNA: TGTGCCAGCAGTGTATTCGCAGAGGGTGAGCAGTTCTTC
clone size: .; V gene: TRBV11-1; J gene: TRBJ1-2; D gene: .; CDR3 protein: CASSKVRAGGYTF; CDR3 DNA: TGTGCCAGCAGCAAGGTCAGGGCCGGTGGCTACACCTTC
clone size: few; V gene: TRBV6-6; J gene: TRBJ2-1; D gene: .; CDR3 protein: CAAQGISGVEQFF; CDR3 DNA: TGTGCCGCCCAGGGCATTTCTGGAGTTGAGCAGTTCTTC
clone size: .; V gene: TRBV19; J gene: TRBJ1-6; D gene: TRBD1; CDR3 protein: CASTPVGQGGSPLHF; CDR3 DNA: TGTGCCAGTACCCCGGTAGGGCAGGGGGGATCACCCCTCCACTTT
clone size: .; V gene: TRBV11-1; J gene: TRBJ1-1; D gene: .; CDR3 protein: CASSLSRNTEAFF; CDR3 DNA: TGTGCCAGCAGCTTAAGTAGGAACACTGAAGCTTTCTTT
clone size: few; V gene: TRBV7-2; J gene: TRBJ1-5; D gene: .; CDR3 protein: CASSLDRNQPQHF; CDR3 DNA: TGTGCCAGCAGTCTCGACAGGAATCAGCCCCAGCATTTT
clone size: .; V gene: TRBV28; J gene: TRBJ2-7; D gene: TRBD1; CDR3 protein: CASSFSTGVYEQYF; CDR3 DNA: TGTGCCAGCAGTTTCTCGACAGGGGTCTACGAGCAGTACTTC
clone size: .; V gene: TRBV2; J gene: TRBJ1-2; D gene: TRBD1; CDR3 protein: CASTRTSDRVSYGYTF; CDR3 DNA: TGTGCCAGCACCCGAACTTCCGACAGGGTTTCTTATGGCTACACCTTC
clone size: .; V gene: TRBV30; J gene: TRBJ2-1; D gene: .; CDR3 protein: CAWSTGTPSYNEQFF; CDR3 DNA: TGTGCCTGGAGTACCGGGACTCCCTCCTACAATGAGCAGTTCTTC
clone size: .; V gene: TRBV5-1; J gene: TRBJ1-4; D gene: .; CDR3 protein: CASSSSAQIANEKLFF; CDR3 DNA: TGCGCCAGCAGCTCCTCCGCACAGATCGCCAATGAAAAACTGTTTTTT
clone size: .; V gene: TRBV2; J gene: TRBJ2-2; D gene: .; CDR3 protein: CASSGVHTGELFF; CDR3 DNA: TGTGCCAGTTCCGGAGTCCACACCGGGGAGCTGTTTTTT
clone size: .; V gene: TRBV18; J gene: TRBJ2-7; D gene: .; CDR3 protein: CASADRAGGEQYF; CDR3 DNA: TGTGCCAGCGCTGACAGGGCCGGAGGGGAGCAGTACTTC
clone size: once; V gene: TRBV6-5; J gene: TRBJ1-6; D gene: TRBD1; CDR3 protein: CASSYWDRTNSPLHF; CDR3 DNA: TGTGCCAGCAGTTACTGGGACAGGACTAATTCACCCCTCCACTTT
clone size: .; V gene: TRBV7-8; J gene: TRBJ2-2; D gene: .; CDR3 protein: CASSFSGPGELFF; CDR3 DNA: TGTGCCAGCAGCTTTTCGGGCCCCGGGGAGCTGTTTTTT
clone size: .; V gene: TRBV20-1; J gene: TRBJ2-1; D gene: .; CDR3 protein: CSAWDAEQFF; CDR3 DNA: TGCAGTGCTTGGGACGCCGAGCAGTTCTTC
clone size: .; V gene: TRBV13; J gene: TRBJ1-4; D gene: TRBD1; CDR3 protein: CASSFDTGTANEKLFF; CDR3 DNA: TGTGCCAGCAGCTTTGATACCGGGACAGCTAATGAAAAACTGTTTTTT
clone size: .; V gene: TRBV5-4; J gene: TRBJ2-1; D gene: TRBD1; CDR3 protein: CASSLDRGPYNEQFF; CDR3 DNA: TGTGCCAGCAGCCTGGACAGGGGGCCCTACAATGAGCAGTTCTTC
clone size: few; V gene: TRBV30; J gene: TRBJ1-2; D gene: .; CDR3 protein: CAWSASSAARSSGYTF; CDR3 DNA: TGTGCCTGGAGTGCCTCGTCCGCCGCTAGGTCTAGTGGCTACACCTTC
clone size: once; V gene: TRBV2; J gene: TRBJ1-2; D gene: .; CDR3 protein: CASSEGGPISNYGYTF; CDR3 DNA: TGTGCCAGCAGTGAGGGGGGGCCGATCTCTAACTATGGCTACACCTTC
clone size: .; V gene: TRBV28; J gene: TRBJ1-4; D gene: .; CDR3 protein: CASSFRLGGAEKLFF; CDR3 DNA: TGTGCCAGCAGTTTTCGTCTAGGGGGGGCCGAAAAACTGTTTTTT